This TCR beta chain was documented in a study of blood T cell repertoires in COVID-19. Overall study: Acute and convalescent COVID-19 specimens originated in the United States, Italy and Spain. T cells, B-cell-depleted T cells, or PBMCs provided the cDNA or gDNA that served as material.

Study members were between about 18 and 95 years old and lived in 24 US regions. In the source study's methods: Reference gene primer amplification yielded estimated nucleated cell counts. Profiling relied on immunoSEQ multiplex PCR, and the TCRdb table lists in-frame clones only, not all of them. V, J and clone size reflect that table, while D and trimming were determined from the DNA. The sample has 250,000 or so clones, about nine tenths seen once; the top ten hold approximately 4%. The CDR3 spans 16 residues. Trimming shortened V by 4 bases and J by 4 bases, and 20 bases separated the two germline ends. Germline assignment: CDR1 SGDLS and CDR2 YYNGEE.

The specimen was PBMCs or T cells enriched from blood (not recorded which). This rearrangement joins TRBV9 to TRBJ1-1; D remains ambiguous. This receptor was taken from a woman younger than 45 with acute COVID-19. The CDR3 DNA reads TGTGCCAGCAGCCCCCACCGGGGAGAGGGTAGCACTGAAGCTTTCTTT. This codes for CASSPHRGEGSTEAFF.